This entry describes one T cell receptor beta chain. No antigen is known for it. A junction boundary mismatches the germline segment, possibly from a read error. This entry comes from a study of cytomegalovirus exposure and HLA in healthy donors. 13 Jbeta primers and 60 Vbeta primers were used for the PCR. Some clones are missing from TCRdb's copy, which holds only in-frame ones; the method was immunoSEQ multiplex PCR. This table holds about 160,000 clones, 70% to 85% found once. CDR1 and CDR2 from the germline V gene are SGHTA and FQGNSA. The CDR3 is 16 amino acids. Overall study results and limits: TCR beta sequences reportedly predicted most subjects' HLA-A and HLA-B alleles accurately.

This TCR was recovered from a man between 45 and 60 years old in good health and CMV-seropositive. The sample was PBMCs. This sequence joins TRBV7-2 and TRBJ2-3; D is perhaps TRBD2 (6 bases). The CDR3 is CASSSTGTLSTDTQYF. The CDR3 DNA reads as TGTGCCAGTAGCTCAACCGGGACTCTTAGCACAGATACGCAGTATTTT.